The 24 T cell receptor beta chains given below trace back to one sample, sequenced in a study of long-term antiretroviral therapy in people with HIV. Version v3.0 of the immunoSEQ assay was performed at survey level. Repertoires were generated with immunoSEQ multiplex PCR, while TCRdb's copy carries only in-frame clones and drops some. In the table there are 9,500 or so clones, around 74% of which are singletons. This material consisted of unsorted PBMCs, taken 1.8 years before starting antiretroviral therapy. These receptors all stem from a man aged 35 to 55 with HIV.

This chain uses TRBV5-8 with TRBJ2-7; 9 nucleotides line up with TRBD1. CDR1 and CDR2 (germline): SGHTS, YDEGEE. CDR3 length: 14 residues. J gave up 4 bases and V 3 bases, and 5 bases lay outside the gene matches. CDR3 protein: CASSSGQGSYEQYF. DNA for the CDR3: TGTGCCAGCAGCTCAGGACAGGGGAGTTACGAGCAGTACTTC.

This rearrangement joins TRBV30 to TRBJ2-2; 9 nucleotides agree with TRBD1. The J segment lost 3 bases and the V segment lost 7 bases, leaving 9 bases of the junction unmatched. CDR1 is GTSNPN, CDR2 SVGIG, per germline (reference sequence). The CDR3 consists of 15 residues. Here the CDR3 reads CAYHHRGPYTGELFF. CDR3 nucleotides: TGTGCCTACCACCACAGGGGGCCCTACACCGGGGAGCTGTTTTTT.

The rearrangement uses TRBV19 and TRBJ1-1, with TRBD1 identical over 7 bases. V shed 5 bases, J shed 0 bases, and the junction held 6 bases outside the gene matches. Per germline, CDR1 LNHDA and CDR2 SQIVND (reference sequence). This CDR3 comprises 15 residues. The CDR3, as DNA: TGTGCCAGTAGTGTCCCCAGGGGGTTGAACACTGAAGCTTTCTTT. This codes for CASSVPRGLNTEAFF.

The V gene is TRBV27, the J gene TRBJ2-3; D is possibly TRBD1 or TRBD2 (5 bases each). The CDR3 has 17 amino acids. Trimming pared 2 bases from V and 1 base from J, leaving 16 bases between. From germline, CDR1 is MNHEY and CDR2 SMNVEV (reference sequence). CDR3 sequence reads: CASSLVSPGRGTDTQYF. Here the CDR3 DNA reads TGTGCCAGCAGTTTAGTATCCCCGGGACGGGGCACAGATACGCAGTATTTT.

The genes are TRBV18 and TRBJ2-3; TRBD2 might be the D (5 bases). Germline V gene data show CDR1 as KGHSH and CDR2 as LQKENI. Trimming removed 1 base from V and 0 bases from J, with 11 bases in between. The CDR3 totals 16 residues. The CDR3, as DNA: TGTGCCAGCTCACCACAGCGGCCATTTAGCACAGATACGCAGTATTTT. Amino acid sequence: CASSPQRPFSTDTQYF. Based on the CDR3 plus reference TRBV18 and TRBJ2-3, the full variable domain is NAGVMQNPRHLVRRRGQEARLRCSPMKGHSHVYWYRQLPEEGLKFMVYLQKENIIDESGMPKERFSAEFPKEGPSILRIQQVVRGDSAAYFCASSPQRPFSTDTQYFGPGTRLTVL.

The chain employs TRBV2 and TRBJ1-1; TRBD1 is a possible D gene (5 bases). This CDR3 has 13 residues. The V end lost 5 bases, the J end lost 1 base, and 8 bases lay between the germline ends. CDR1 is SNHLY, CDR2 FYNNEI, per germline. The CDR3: CASSLQGNTEAFF. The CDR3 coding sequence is TGTGCCAGCAGTCTTCAGGGGAACACTGAAGCTTTCTTT.

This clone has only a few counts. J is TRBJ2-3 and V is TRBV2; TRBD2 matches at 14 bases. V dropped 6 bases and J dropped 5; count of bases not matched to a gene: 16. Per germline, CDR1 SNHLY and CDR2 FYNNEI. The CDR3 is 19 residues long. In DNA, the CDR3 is TGTGCCAGCAGCCCCGGACTAGCGGGGGGTGCCGGGCGGCTAGATACGCAGTATTTT. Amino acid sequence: CASSPGLAGGAGRLDTQYF.

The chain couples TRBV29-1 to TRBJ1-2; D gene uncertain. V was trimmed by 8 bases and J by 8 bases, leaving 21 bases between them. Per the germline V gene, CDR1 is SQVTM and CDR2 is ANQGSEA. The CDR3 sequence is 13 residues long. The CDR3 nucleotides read TGCAGCTCTCAAACACGGCGAGAGGAGGGCTACACCTTC. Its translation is CSSQTRREEGYTF.

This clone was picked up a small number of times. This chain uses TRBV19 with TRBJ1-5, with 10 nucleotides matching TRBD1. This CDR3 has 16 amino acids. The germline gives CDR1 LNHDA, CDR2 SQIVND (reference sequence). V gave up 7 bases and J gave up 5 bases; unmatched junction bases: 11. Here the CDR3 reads CASTEDRGVVYQPQHF. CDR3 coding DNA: TGTGCCAGTACAGAGGACAGGGGGGTAGTTTATCAGCCCCAGCATTTT. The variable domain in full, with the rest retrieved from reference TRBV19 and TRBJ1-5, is DGGITQSPKYLFRKEGQNVTLSCEQNLNHDAMYWYRQDPGQGLRLIYYSQIVNDFQKGDIAEGYSVSREKKESFPLTVTSAQKNPTAFYLCASTEDRGVVYQPQHFGDGTRLSIL.

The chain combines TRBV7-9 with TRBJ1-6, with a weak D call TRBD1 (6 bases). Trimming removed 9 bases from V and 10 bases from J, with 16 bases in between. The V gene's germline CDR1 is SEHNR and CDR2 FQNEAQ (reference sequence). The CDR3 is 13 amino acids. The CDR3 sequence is CASLGAGNSPLHF. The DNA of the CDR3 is TGTGCCAGTTTGGGGGCAGGGAACTCACCCCTCCACTTT.

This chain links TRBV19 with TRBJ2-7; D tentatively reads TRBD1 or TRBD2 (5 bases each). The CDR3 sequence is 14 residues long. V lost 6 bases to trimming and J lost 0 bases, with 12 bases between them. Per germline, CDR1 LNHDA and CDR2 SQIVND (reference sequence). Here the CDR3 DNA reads TGTGCCAGTAGGGCGGCAGGGAGCTCCTACGAGCAGTACTTC. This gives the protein CASRAAGSSYEQYF.

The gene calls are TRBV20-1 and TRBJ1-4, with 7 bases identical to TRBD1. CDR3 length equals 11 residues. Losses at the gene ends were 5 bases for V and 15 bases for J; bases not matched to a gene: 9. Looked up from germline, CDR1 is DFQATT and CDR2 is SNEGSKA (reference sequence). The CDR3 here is CSASSGTAVFF. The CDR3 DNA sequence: TGCAGTGCTTCCTCCGGGACAGCGGTGTTTTTT.

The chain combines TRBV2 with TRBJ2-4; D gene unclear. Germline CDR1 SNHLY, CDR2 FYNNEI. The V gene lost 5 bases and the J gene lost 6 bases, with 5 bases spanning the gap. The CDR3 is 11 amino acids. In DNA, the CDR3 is TGTGCCAGCAGTCAAACAAACATTCAGTACTTC. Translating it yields CASSQTNIQYF.

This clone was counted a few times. The CDR3, as DNA: TGCGCCAGCAGTGGAGCGGGGATAGGGGCCGAGCAGTACTTC. It translates to CASSGAGIGAEQYF. The chain joins TRBV10-1 to TRBJ2-7; 7 bases fit TRBD2. The CDR3 spans 14 residues. CDR1 and CDR2 from the germline V gene are WNHNN and SYGVQD (reference sequence). The ends lost 4 bases at V and 6 bases at J; junction bases unmatched: 9.

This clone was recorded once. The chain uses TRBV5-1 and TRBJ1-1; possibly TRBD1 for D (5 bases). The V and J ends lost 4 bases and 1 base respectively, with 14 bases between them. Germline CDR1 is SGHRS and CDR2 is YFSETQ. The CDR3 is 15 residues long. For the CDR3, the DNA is TGCGCCAGCAGCCTGGGGCTGACTACGAACACTGAAGCTTTCTTT. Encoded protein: CASSLGLTTNTEAFF. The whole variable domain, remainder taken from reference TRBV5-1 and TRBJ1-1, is KAGVTQTPRYLIKTRGQQVTLSCSPISGHRSVSWYQQTPGQGLQFLFEYFSETQRNKGNFPGRFSGRQFSNSRSEMNVSTLELGDSALYLCASSLGLTTNTEAFFGQGTRLTVV.

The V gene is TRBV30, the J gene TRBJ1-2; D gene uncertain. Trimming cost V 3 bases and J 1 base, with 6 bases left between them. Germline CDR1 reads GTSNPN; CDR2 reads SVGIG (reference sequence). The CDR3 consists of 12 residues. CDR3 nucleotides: TGTGCCTGGAGAACTGATAACTATGGCTACACCTTC. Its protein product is CAWRTDNYGYTF.

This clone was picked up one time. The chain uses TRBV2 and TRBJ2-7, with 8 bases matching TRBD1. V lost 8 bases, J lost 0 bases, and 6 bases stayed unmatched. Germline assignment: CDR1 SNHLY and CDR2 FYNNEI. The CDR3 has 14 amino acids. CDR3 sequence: CASETGANSYEQYF. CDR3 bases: TGTGCCAGCGAGACAGGGGCCAACTCCTACGAGCAGTACTTC.

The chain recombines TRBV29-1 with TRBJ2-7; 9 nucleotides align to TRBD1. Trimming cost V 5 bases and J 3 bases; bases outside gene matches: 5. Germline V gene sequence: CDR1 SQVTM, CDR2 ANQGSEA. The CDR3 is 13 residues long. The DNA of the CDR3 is TGCAGCGTTTTAGGGGACAGGGACTACGAGCAGTACTTC. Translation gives CSVLGDRDYEQYF.

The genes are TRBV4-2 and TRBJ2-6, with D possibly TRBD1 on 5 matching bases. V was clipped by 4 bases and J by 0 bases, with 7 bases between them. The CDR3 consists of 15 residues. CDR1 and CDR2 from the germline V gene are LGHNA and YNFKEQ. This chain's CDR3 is CASSPGASGANVLTF. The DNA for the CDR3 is TGTGCCAGCAGCCCTGGGGCCTCTGGGGCCAACGTCCTGACTTTC.

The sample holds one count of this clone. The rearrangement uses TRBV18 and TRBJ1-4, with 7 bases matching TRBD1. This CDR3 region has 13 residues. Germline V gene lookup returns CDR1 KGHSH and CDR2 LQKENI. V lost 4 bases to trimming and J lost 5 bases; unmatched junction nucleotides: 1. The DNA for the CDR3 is TGTGCCAGCTCACTGGACAGGAATGAAAAACTGTTTTTT. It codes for CASSLDRNEKLFF.

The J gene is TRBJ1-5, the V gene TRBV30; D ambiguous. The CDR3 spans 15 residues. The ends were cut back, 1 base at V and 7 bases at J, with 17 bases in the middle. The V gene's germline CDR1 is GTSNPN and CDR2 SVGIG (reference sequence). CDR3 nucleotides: TGTGCCTGGAGTGCCCCAGGAGATTTTGGACAGCCCCAGCATTTT. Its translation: CAWSAPGDFGQPQHF.

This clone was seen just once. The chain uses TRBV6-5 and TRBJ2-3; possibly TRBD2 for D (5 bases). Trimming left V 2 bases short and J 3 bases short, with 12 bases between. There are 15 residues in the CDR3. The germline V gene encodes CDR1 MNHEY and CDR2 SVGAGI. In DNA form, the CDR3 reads TGTGCCAGCAGTTACATCGGGGTGGGGACAGATACGCAGTATTTT. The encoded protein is CASSYIGVGTDTQYF.

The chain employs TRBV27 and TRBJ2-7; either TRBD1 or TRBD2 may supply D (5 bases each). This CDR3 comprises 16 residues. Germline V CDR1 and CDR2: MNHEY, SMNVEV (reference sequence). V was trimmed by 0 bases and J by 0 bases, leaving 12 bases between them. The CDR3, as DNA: TGTGCCAGCAGTTTATCCGCCGGGACGGTCTCCTACGAGCAGTACTTC. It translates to CASSLSAGTVSYEQYF.

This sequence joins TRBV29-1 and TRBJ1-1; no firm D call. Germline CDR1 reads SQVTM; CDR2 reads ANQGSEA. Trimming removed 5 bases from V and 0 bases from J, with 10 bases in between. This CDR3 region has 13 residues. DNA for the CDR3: TGCAGCGTTATAGTGGATTTGAACACTGAAGCTTTCTTT. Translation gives CSVIVDLNTEAFF.